This T cell receptor beta chain was sequenced during a study of blood T cell repertoires in COVID-19. Data came from immunoSEQ multiplex PCR; TCRdb stores just in-frame clones and leaves some out. The profile covers over 150,000 clones, with around 80% appearing a single time and around 8.4% taken by the ten largest. The V end lost 3 bases, the J end lost 7 bases, and 14 bases lay between the germline ends. Germline V CDR1 and CDR2: SGHRS, YFSETQ. The CDR3 spans 14 residues. This chain connects TRBV5-1 to TRBJ2-1; D unresolved. This receptor was obtained from a woman of 80 years or more with active or convalescent COVID-19. The sequenced sample consisted of peripheral blood. The CDR3 protein is CASSSPFEENEQFF. The CDR3 DNA reads TGCGCCAGCAGCTCTCCTTTTGAGGAAAATGAGCAGTTCTTC.